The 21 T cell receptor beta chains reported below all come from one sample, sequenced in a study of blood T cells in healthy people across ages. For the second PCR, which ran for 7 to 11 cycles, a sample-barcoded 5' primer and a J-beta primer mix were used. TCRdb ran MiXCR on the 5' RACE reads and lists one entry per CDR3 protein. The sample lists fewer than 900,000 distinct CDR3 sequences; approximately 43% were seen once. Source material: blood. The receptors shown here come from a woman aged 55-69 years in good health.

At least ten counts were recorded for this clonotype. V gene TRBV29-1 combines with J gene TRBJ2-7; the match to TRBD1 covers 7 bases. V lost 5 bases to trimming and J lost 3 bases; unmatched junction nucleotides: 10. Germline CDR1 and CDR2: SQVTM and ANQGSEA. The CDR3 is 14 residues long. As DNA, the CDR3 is TGCAGCGTTACCACAGGGGTATTAGACTACGAGCAGTACTTC. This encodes CSVTTGVLDYEQYF.

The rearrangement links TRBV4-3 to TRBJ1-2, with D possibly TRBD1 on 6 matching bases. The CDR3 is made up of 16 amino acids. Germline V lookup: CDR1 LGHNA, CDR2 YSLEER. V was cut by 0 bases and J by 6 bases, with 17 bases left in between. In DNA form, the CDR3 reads TGCGCCAGCAGCCAAGAGGCTGCGAGGGGGAGGGATGGCTACACCTTC. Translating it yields CASSQEAARGRDGYTF.

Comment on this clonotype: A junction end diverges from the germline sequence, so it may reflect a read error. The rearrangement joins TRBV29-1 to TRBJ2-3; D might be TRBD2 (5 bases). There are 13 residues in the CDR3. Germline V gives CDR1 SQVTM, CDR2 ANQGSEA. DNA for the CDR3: TGCAGCGCGGACTGGGATAGCACAGATGCGCAGTATTTT. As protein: CSADWDSTDAQYF.

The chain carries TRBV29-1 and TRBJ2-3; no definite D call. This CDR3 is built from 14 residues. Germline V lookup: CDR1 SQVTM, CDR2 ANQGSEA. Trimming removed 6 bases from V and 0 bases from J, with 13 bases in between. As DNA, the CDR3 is TGCAGCGTCGGACCTGGTACTAGCACAGATACGCAGTATTTT. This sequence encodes CSVGPGTSTDTQYF.

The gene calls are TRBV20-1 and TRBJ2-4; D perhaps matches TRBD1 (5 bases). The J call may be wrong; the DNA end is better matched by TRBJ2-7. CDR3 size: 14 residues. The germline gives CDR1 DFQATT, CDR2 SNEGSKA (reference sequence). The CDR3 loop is CSAPHVGRVNEQYF. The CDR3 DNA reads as TGCAGTGCTCCTCATGTGGGCAGGGTCAACGAGCAGTACTTC.

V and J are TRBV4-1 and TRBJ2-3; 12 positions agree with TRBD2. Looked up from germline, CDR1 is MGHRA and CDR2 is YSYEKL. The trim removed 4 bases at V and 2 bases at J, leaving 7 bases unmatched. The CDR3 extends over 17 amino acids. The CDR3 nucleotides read TGCGCCAGCAGCCCAGGGGGACTAGCGGGTGCCACAGATACGCAGTATTTT. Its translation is CASSPGGLAGATDTQYF.

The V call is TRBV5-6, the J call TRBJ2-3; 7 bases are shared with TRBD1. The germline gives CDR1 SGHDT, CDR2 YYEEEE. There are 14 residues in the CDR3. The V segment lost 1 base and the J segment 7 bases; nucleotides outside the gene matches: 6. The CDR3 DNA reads TGTGCCAGCAGCTTGCAAGGGGGCAGAAATACGCAGTATTTT. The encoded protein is CASSLQGGRNTQYF.

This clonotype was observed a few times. This CDR3 is CASSYQGARTEAFF. CDR3 nucleotide sequence: TGTGCCAGCAGTTACCAGGGGGCTCGTACTGAAGCTTTCTTT. V is TRBV6-5 and J is TRBJ1-1; 8 nucleotides match TRBD1. The germline gives CDR1 MNHEY, CDR2 SVGAGI. Trimming removed 2 bases from V and 5 bases from J; junction bases left unmatched: 4. This CDR3 is 14 amino acids long.

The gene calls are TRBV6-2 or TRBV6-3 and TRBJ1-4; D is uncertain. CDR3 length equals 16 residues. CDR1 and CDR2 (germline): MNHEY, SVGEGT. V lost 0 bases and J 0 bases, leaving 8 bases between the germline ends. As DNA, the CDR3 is TGTGCCAGCAGTTACTCGAAGTCAGCAACTAATGAAAAACTGTTTTTT. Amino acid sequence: CASSYSKSATNEKLFF.

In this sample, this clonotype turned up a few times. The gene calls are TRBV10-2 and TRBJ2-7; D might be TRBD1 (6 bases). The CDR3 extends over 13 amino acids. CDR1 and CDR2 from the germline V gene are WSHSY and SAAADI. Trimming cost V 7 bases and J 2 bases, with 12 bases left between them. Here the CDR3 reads CASMVGHPYEQYF. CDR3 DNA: TGCGCCAGCATGGTGGGACACCCCTACGAGCAGTACTTC.

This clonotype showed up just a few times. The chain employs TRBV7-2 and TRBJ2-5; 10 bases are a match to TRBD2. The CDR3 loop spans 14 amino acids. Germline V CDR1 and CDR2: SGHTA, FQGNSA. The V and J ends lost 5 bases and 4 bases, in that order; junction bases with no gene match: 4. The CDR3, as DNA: TGTGCCAGCAGCCTATCTAGCGGGAGAGAGACCCAGTACTTC. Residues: CASSLSSGRETQYF.

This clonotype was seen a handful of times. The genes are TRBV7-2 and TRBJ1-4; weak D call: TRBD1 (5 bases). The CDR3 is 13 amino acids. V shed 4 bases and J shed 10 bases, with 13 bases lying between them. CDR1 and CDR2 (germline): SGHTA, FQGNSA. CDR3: CASSSRPGGKLFF. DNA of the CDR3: TGTGCCAGCAGCTCAAGGCCGGGGGGAAAACTGTTTTTT.

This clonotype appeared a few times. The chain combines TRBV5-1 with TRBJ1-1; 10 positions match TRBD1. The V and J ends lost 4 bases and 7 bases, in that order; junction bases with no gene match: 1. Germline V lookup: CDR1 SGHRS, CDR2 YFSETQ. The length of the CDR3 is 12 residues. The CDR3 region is CASSGQGVEAFF. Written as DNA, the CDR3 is TGCGCCAGCAGCGGACAGGGGGTTGAAGCTTTCTTT.

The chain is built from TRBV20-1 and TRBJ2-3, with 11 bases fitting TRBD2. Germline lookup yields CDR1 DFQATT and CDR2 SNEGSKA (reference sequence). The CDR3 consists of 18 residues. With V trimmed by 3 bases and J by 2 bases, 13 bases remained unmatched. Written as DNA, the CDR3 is TGCAGTGCTAGGAGCATTAGGGCTAGCGGGGGGCACACAGATACGCAGTATTTT. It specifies CSARSIRASGGHTDTQYF.

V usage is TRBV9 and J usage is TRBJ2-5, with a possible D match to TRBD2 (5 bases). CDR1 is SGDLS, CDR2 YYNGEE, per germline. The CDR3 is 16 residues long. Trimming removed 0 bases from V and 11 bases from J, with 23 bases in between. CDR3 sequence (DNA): TGTGCCAGCAGCGTAGACGGCGGGCCCCAGGTGAATGAGCAGTACTTC. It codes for CASSVDGGPQVNEQYF.

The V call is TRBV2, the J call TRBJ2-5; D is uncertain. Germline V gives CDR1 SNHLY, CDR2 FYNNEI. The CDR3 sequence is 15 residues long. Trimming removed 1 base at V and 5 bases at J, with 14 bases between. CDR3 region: CASSEGLGARETQYF. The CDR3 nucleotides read TGTGCCAGCAGTGAAGGGCTAGGCGCAAGGGAGACCCAGTACTTC.

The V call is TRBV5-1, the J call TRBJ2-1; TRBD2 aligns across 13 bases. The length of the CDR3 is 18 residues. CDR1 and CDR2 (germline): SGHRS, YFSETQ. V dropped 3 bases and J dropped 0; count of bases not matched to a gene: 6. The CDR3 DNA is TGCGCCAGCAGCTCTGGGACTAGCGGGAAGAGCTCCTACAATGAGCAGTTCTTC. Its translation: CASSSGTSGKSSYNEQFF. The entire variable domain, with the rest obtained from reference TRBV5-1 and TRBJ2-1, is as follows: KAGVTQTPRYLIKTRGQQVTLSCSPISGHRSVSWYQQTPGQGLQFLFEYFSETQRNKGNFPGRFSGRQFSNSRSEMNVSTLELGDSALYLCASSSGTSGKSSYNEQFFGPGTRLTVL.

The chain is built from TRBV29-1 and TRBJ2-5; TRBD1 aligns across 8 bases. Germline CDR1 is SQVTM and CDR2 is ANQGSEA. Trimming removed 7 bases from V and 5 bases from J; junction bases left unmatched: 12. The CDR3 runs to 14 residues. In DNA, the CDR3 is TGCAGCGCCGCCGGACAGGGTATAGGGGAGACCCAGTACTTC. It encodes CSAAGQGIGETQYF.

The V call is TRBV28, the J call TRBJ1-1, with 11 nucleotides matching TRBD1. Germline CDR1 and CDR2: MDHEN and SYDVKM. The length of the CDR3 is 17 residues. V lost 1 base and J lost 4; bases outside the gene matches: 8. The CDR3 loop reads CASSLFFGTGGGTEAFF. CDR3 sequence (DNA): TGTGCCAGCAGTTTATTCTTCGGGACAGGGGGTGGCACTGAAGCTTTCTTT.

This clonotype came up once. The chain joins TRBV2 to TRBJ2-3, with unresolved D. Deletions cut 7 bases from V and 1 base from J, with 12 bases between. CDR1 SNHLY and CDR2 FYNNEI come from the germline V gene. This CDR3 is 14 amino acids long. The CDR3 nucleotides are TGTGCCAGCACCCTTTATCGGGGCACAGATACGCAGTATTTT. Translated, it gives CASTLYRGTDTQYF.

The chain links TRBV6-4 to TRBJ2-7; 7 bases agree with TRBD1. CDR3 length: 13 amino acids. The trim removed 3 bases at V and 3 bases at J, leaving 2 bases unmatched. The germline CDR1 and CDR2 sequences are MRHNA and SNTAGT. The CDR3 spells CASSENRGYEQYF. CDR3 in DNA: TGTGCCAGCAGTGAGAACAGGGGCTACGAGCAGTACTTC.